This T cell receptor beta chain was identified in a study of beta chain features in type 1 diabetes. For the study at large: In age, gender and cell yields, patients were similar to healthy donors. Over all samples combined, some 110 million sorted cells were examined. Study observations and caveats: A greater similarity of naive, central memory and Treg TCRB repertoires was seen among patients than among healthy donors. Lower insertion and higher deletion counts appeared at VDJ junctions in type 1 diabetes patients.

As regards this clone: Its antigen is unidentified.

Per germline, CDR1 SNHLY and CDR2 FYNNEI. This CDR3 has 15 residues. The V gene end was trimmed by 0 bases and the J gene end by 5 bases; junction bases not matched to a gene: 5. The isolated RNA, all of it, was reverse transcribed, so expressed TCRB transcripts were what got sequenced. Data came from immunoSEQ multiplex PCR; TCRdb stores just in-frame clones and leaves some out. The profile shows 140,000 to 150,000 clones, 40% to 55% of them singletons. The receptor was isolated from a man younger than 35 in good health. The specimen was Tregs from blood. V is TRBV2 and J is TRBJ2-3; 7 nucleotides line up with TRBD2. CDR3 coding DNA: TGTGCCAGCAGTGAAGCTGGGGGGGGTGAAGATACGCAGTATTTT. Translating gives CASSEAGGGEDTQYF.